A selection of T cell receptor beta chains follows, all from one sample in a study of blood T cell repertoires in COVID-19. Generated by immunoSEQ multiplex PCR, the TCRdb table keeps only in-frame clones and is missing some. The sample lists roughly 260,000 clones, 82% occurring once. Material for sequencing was peripheral blood. The source is a woman of 80 years or more with active or convalescent COVID-19. Each CDR3 is given without its conserved first and last residue. The D gene is left open where the match is weak.

v_gene: TRBV6-4; d_gene: .; j_gene: TRBJ2-1; CDR3aa: ASSTHRGGYNEQF
v_gene: TRBV6-5; d_gene: TRBD1; j_gene: TRBJ2-7; CDR3aa: ASSRGLYYEQY
v_gene: TRBV5-1; d_gene: .; j_gene: TRBJ1-5; CDR3aa: ASSLGEGNQPQH
v_gene: TRBV28; d_gene: TRBD1; j_gene: TRBJ1-2; CDR3aa: ASTTRQGYGYT
v_gene: TRBV5-4; d_gene: TRBD1; j_gene: TRBJ1-2; CDR3aa: AGGMGTGYGYT
v_gene: TRBV29-1; d_gene: TRBD1; j_gene: TRBJ1-4; CDR3aa: SGLTGTATNEKLF
v_gene: TRBV6-6; d_gene: .; j_gene: TRBJ1-5; CDR3aa: ASSTQGGQPQH
v_gene: TRBV12-3/TRBV12-4; d_gene: .; j_gene: TRBJ2-3; CDR3aa: ASSPTLDTQY
v_gene: TRBV6-1; d_gene: TRBD1; j_gene: TRBJ1-6; CDR3aa: ASSEAGQGNSPLH
v_gene: TRBV9; d_gene: TRBD2; j_gene: TRBJ2-1; CDR3aa: ASSVVAGGPYNEQF
v_gene: TRBV19; d_gene: .; j_gene: TRBJ2-2; CDR3aa: ASSILGARNTGELF
v_gene: TRBV5-1; d_gene: .; j_gene: TRBJ1-1; CDR3aa: ASSFDVGAEAF